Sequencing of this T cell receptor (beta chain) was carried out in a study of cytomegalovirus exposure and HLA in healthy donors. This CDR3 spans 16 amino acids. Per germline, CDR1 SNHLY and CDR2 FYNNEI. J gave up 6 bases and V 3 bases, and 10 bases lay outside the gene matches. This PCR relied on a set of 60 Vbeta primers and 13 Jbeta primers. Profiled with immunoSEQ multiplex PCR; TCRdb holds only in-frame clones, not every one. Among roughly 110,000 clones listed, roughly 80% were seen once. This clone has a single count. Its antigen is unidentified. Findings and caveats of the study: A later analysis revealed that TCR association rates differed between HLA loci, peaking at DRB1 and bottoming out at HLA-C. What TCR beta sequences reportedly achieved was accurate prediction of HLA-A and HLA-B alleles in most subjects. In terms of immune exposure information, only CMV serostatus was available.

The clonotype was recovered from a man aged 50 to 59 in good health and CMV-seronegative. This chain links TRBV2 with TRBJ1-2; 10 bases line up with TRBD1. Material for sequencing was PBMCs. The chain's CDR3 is CASSEWTGGINDGYTF. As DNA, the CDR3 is TGTGCCAGCAGTGAGTGGACAGGGGGAATTAATGATGGCTACACCTTC. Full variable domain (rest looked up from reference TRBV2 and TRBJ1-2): EPEVTQTPSHQVTQMGQEVILRCVPISNHLYFYWYRQILGQKVEFLVSFYNNEISEKSEIFDDQFSVERPDGSNFTLKIRSTKLEDSAMYFCASSEWTGGINDGYTFGSGTRLTVV.